Included here is one TCR beta chain sequence, with context. What it binds is not known. This CDR3 is 15 amino acids long. V gave up 8 bases and J gave up 4 bases, with 15 bases separating them. Germline CDR1 MNHEY, CDR2 SMNVEV (reference sequence). The data derive from a study of T cell responses to AZD1222 COVID-19 vaccine. Whole-study findings and limits: Repertoires were sampled only after the peak T cell response. CD4 TCRs covered the whole spike, strongest at regions 160-218 and 743-854.

TCRdb keeps only in-frame clones here, not all; method: immunoSEQ multiplex PCR. The sample records about 150,000 clones, 90% being singletons. The sequence came from an adult in good health. This chain connects TRBV27 to TRBJ2-6, with a possible D match to TRBD1 (6 bases). Specimen: peripheral blood, collected on day 0 of AZD1222 vaccination. The CDR3: CASGSSGAGANVLTF. The DNA for the CDR3 is TGTGCCAGCGGATCTTCAGGGGCCGGGGCCAACGTCCTGACTTTC.